Below are 21 T cell receptor beta chains sequenced from a single sample in a study of regulatory T cells in long-lasting Graves disease. Regarding time point: newly diagnosed GD, antithyroid drugs for less than 3 months. There was RNA extracted from PBMCs, and the TCR library was made from it. According to the study, TCR beta libraries were built with iRepertoire HTBI primers and CDR3-region Arm-PCR. TCRdb re-called the multiplex PCR reads with MiXCR, one entry per CDR3 protein. The sample records 300,000 to 450,000 distinct CDR3 sequences, around 16% being singletons. Sequenced material: peripheral blood mononuclear cells (PBMCs), taken at new diagnosis, from a patient treated with antithyroid drugs. These receptors were taken from a female donor with Graves disease.

This clonotype was seen many times. The chain employs TRBV6-5 and TRBJ1-1; D not resolved. Germline V gives CDR1 MNHEY, CDR2 SVGAGI. V lost 2 bases to trimming and J lost 4 bases, with 11 bases between them. The CDR3 sequence is 14 residues long. The CDR3: CASSYGPRGTEAFF. For the CDR3, the DNA is TGTGCCAGCAGTTACGGCCCACGGGGCACTGAAGCTTTCTTT.

This clonotype was detected many times. This chain joins TRBV28 and TRBJ1-1; D unresolved. Trimming stripped 1 base from V and 3 bases from J, with 15 bases between. The CDR3 spans 16 residues. Germline V lookup: CDR1 MDHEN, CDR2 SYDVKM. The DNA of the CDR3 is TGTGCCAGCAGTTTATTGAGTCCGTCGGCTTACACTGAAGCTTTCTTT. Its protein is CASSLLSPSAYTEAFF.

This clonotype came up many times. The CDR3 spells CASRRKEMNTEAFF. CDR3 bases: TGTGCCAGCAGGAGGAAGGAGATGAACACTGAAGCTTTCTTT. The chain has TRBV28 and TRBJ1-1; D gene ambiguous. Germline V gives CDR1 MDHEN, CDR2 SYDVKM. CDR3 length equals 14 residues. Trimming took off 6 bases at V and 0 bases at J, with 11 bases between the two ends. The full variable domain, in which reference TRBV28 and TRBJ1-1 provide the parts outside the CDR3, is DVKVTQSSRYLVKRTGEKVFLECVQDMDHENMFWYRQDPGLGLRLIYFSYDVKMKEKGDIPEGYSVSREKKERFSLILESASTNQTSMYLCASRRKEMNTEAFFGQGTRLTVV.

This clonotype has at least ten counts. CDR3 protein: CASSYEGTGANVLTF. The CDR3 DNA reads TGTGCCAGCAGTTACGAGGGGACGGGGGCCAACGTCCTGACTTTC. This chain joins TRBV6-9 and TRBJ2-6, with D perhaps given as TRBD1 or TRBD2 (5 bases each). This CDR3 has 15 amino acids. The V end lost 3 bases, the J end lost 4 bases, and 10 bases lay between the germline ends. Germline lookup yields CDR1 MNHGY and CDR2 SVAAGI.

In this sample, this clonotype turned up many times. The chain employs TRBV6-5 and TRBJ2-3, with 10 bases matching TRBD2. V gave up 2 bases and J gave up 0 bases; unmatched junction bases: 2. The CDR3 covers 16 residues. Germline V CDR1 and CDR2: MNHEY, SVGAGI. The CDR3 sequence: CASSYTSGASTDTQYF. CDR3 sequence (DNA): TGTGCCAGCAGTTACACTAGCGGGGCTAGCACAGATACGCAGTATTTT.

This rearrangement joins TRBV27 to TRBJ2-7, with D possibly being TRBD2 (6 bases). The CDR3 is 16 amino acids. Germline assignment: CDR1 MNHEY and CDR2 SMNVEV (reference sequence). V gave up 0 bases and J gave up 2 bases, with 14 bases separating them. CDR3: CASSLSERALAYEQYF. CDR3 in DNA: TGTGCCAGCAGTTTATCCGAGCGGGCGCTTGCCTACGAGCAGTACTTC.

This clonotype was recorded at least ten times. The chain carries TRBV11-3 and TRBJ2-1; possibly TRBD1 for D (6 bases). V dropped 0 bases and J dropped 5 bases, with 20 bases sitting between them. The CDR3 runs 18 residues. Germline V gives CDR1 SGHNT, CDR2 YENEEA. This CDR3 reads CASSLELEYPGQNNEQFF. The CDR3 DNA reads as TGTGCCAGCAGCTTAGAATTGGAGTACCCGGGACAAAACAATGAGCAGTTCTTC.

The rearrangement links TRBV4-2 to TRBJ1-1, with 8 bases that match TRBD1. V lost 0 bases, J lost 8 bases, and 8 bases stayed unmatched. The germline V gene has CDR1 LGHNA and CDR2 YNFKEQ. The CDR3 spans 15 residues. The CDR3 coding sequence is TGTGCCAGCAGCCAAGACCGGACAGGGCGGCCCGAAGCTTTCTTT. Translation: CASSQDRTGRPEAFF.

The genes are TRBV7-2 and TRBJ2-1; D not resolved. The CDR3 extends over 16 amino acids. V shed 3 bases and J shed 0 bases, with 12 bases lying between them. Germline V gene sequence: CDR1 SGHTA, CDR2 FQGNSA. The DNA for the CDR3 is TGTGCCAGCAGCTTGGGGTCCTTTCACTCCTACAATGAGCAGTTCTTC. This codes for CASSLGSFHSYNEQFF.

In its sample, this clonotype was seen many times. The chain uses TRBV29-1 and TRBJ1-4; D is unclear. Germline V gives CDR1 SQVTM, CDR2 ANQGSEA. The CDR3 consists of 12 residues. Trimming shortened V by 7 bases and J by 8 bases, and 14 bases separated the two germline ends. The CDR3 DNA follows: TGCAGCGCAACAACAGTAGAAGAAAAACTGTTTTTT. Amino acids: CSATTVEEKLFF.

This clonotype was observed at least ten times. The J gene is TRBJ2-1, the V gene TRBV5-5; the match to TRBD2 covers 8 bases. In germline, CDR1 is SGHKS, CDR2 YYEKEE (reference sequence). V was pared by 5 bases and J by 7 bases, with 11 bases of the junction left unmatched. CDR3 length equals 15 residues. In DNA form, the CDR3 reads TGTGCCAGCAGTCAAAAGCGGGAGAGGAGGAATGAGCAGTTCTTC. Translation gives CASSQKRERRNEQFF.

This clonotype was counted only a few times. The chain recombines TRBV9 with TRBJ1-1, with D possibly matching TRBD1 (6 bases). The CDR3 is made up of 15 amino acids. Germline assignment: CDR1 SGDLS and CDR2 YYNGEE. The V end was cut by 0 bases, the J end by 4 bases, with 13 bases between. CDR3 sequence (DNA): TGTGCCAGCAGCGTAGAGCCAGGGGATGTCACTGAAGCTTTCTTT. This sequence encodes CASSVEPGDVTEAFF. Drawing the rest from reference TRBV9 and TRBJ1-1, the complete variable domain is DSGVTQTPKHLITATGQRVTLRCSPRSGDLSVYWYQQSLDQGLQFLIQYYNGEERAKGNILERFSAQQFPDLHSELNLSSLELGDSALYFCASSVEPGDVTEAFFGQGTRLTVV.

At least ten counts were recorded for this clonotype. The chain is built from TRBV7-6 and TRBJ1-1, with 9 bases aligning to TRBD1. This CDR3 region has 17 residues. The V gene end was trimmed by 1 base and the J gene end by 1 base; junction bases not matched to a gene: 7. Looked up from germline, CDR1 is SGHVS and CDR2 is FNYEAQ. The CDR3 sequence is CASSLVGTGFQNTEAFF. Written as DNA, the CDR3 is TGTGCCAGCAGCTTAGTTGGGACAGGGTTTCAGAACACTGAAGCTTTCTTT.

The rearrangement uses TRBV4-1 and TRBJ2-7; 7 positions agree with TRBD1. The CDR3 sequence is 15 residues long. V dropped 0 bases and J dropped 5; count of bases not matched to a gene: 7. Germline V CDR1 and CDR2: MGHRA, YSYEKL. The CDR3 DNA follows: TGCGCCAGCAGCCAAGATATGAGACAGGGCGACGAGCAGTACTTC. Translating it yields CASSQDMRQGDEQYF.

There are many counts of this clonotype. This chain joins TRBV5-1 and TRBJ1-2, with TRBD1 identical over 7 bases. Germline loops: CDR1 SGHRS, CDR2 YFSETQ. The CDR3 length is 14 residues. After removal of 2 bases from V and 9 bases from J, the junction contained 10 bases not matched to a gene. CDR3 nucleotides: TGCGCCAGCAGCTTCGACGGGACAGCAGTGAGCTACACCTTC. Protein: CASSFDGTAVSYTF.

There are many counts of this clonotype. The CDR3: CASSLDLAGTEETQYF. The DNA of the CDR3 is TGTGCCAGCAGTTTAGATTTAGCGGGGACAGAAGAGACCCAGTACTTC. The V call is TRBV28, the J call TRBJ2-5; possible D gene TRBD2, 8 bases. Germline V CDR1 and CDR2: MDHEN, SYDVKM. With 2 bases removed from V and 3 bases from J, the gap between germline ends came to 16 bases. The CDR3 is 16 residues long.

At least ten counts were recorded for this clonotype. J is TRBJ2-7 and V is TRBV27, with a tentative D call TRBD1 (6 bases). CDR3 length equals 17 residues. CDR1 is MNHEY and CDR2 is SMNVEV in the germline V gene (reference sequence). Trimming took off 6 bases at V and 3 bases at J, with 24 bases between the two ends. The CDR3 here is CASSLRPFDRSYYEQYF. In DNA, the CDR3 is TGTGCCAGCAGCCTAAGGCCGTTCGACAGGAGCTACTACGAGCAGTACTTC.

This clonotype has at least ten counts. The chain has TRBV12-3 or TRBV12-4 and TRBJ1-2, with 10 bases identical to TRBD1. The CDR3 is made up of 17 amino acids. The V gene end was trimmed by 4 bases and the J gene end by 7 bases; junction bases not matched to a gene: 15. This CDR3 is CASSSAGQGFLVGGYTF. In DNA, the CDR3 is TGTGCCAGCAGTTCAGCGGGACAGGGGTTTTTAGTGGGTGGCTACACCTTC.

With regard to this clonotype: A read error is likely here: a far larger clone is one base away. The J gene is TRBJ2-5, the V gene TRBV10-1, with 8 bases identical to TRBD2. The CDR3 extends over 17 amino acids. Per germline, CDR1 WNHNN and CDR2 SYGVQD (reference sequence). V shed 0 bases, J shed 11 bases, and the junction held 17 bases outside the gene matches. CDR3 amino acids: CASSESRRGATYNEQYF. CDR3 DNA: TGCGCCAGCAGTGAGTCAAGGCGGGGGGCTACCTACAATGAGCAGTACTTC.

The rearrangement joins TRBV6-4 to TRBJ2-3; 10 nucleotides agree with TRBD2. Germline CDR1 MRHNA, CDR2 SNTAGT. Losses at the gene ends were 2 bases for V and 3 bases for J; bases not matched to a gene: 5. This CDR3 has 16 amino acids. CDR3 amino acids: CASSDEAGGPTDTQYF. The CDR3 DNA follows: TGTGCCAGCAGTGACGAAGCGGGGGGGCCAACAGATACGCAGTATTTT.

As to this clonotype: This may come from a read error, since a much larger clone is one base off. The CDR3 protein is CASTGGQSSYNEQLF. CDR3 coding DNA: TGTGCCAGCACGGGGGGACAGAGCTCCTACAATGAGCAGCTCTTC. The chain has TRBV27 and TRBJ2-1; D is perhaps TRBD1 or TRBD2 (7 bases each). Looked up from germline, CDR1 is MNHEY and CDR2 is SMNVEV (reference sequence). The CDR3 has 15 amino acids.